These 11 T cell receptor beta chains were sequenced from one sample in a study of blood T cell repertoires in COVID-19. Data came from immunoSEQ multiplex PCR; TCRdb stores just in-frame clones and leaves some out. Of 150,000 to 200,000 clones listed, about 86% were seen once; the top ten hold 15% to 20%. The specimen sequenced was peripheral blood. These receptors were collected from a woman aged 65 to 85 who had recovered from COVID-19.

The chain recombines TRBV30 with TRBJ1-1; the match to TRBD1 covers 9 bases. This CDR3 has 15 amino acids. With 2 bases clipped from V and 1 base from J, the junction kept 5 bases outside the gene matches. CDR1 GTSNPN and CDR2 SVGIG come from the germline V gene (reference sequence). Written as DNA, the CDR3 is TGTGCCTGGAGTCCCCCGGGACAGGGGAACACTGAAGCTTTCTTT. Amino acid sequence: CAWSPPGQGNTEAFF. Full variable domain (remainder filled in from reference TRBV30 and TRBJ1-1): SQTIHQWPATLVQPVGSPLSLECTVEGTSNPNLYWYRQAAGRGLQLLFYSVGIGQISSEVPQNLSASRPQDRQFILSSKKLLLSDSGFYLCAWSPPGQGNTEAFFGQGTRLTVV.

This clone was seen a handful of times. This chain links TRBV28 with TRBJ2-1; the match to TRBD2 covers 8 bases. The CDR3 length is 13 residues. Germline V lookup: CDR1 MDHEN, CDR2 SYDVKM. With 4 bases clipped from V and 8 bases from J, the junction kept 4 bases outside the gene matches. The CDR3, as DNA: TGTGCCAGCAGTTCGGGCGGGAGGTATGAGCAGTTCTTC. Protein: CASSSGGRYEQFF. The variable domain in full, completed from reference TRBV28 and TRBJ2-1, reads DVKVTQSSRYLVKRTGEKVFLECVQDMDHENMFWYRQDPGLGLRLIYFSYDVKMKEKGDIPEGYSVSREKKERFSLILESASTNQTSMYLCASSSGGRYEQFFGPGTRLTVL.

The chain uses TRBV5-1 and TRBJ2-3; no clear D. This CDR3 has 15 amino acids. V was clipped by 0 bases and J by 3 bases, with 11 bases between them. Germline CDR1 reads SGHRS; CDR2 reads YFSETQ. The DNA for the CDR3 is TGCGCCAGCAGCTTGGGCGGAGTCCTTACAGATACGCAGTATTTT. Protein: CASSLGGVLTDTQYF.

The CDR3 protein is CASSAGGESYEQYF. The CDR3, as DNA: TGTGCCAGCAGCGCTGGGGGGGAGAGCTACGAGCAGTACTTC. The rearrangement joins TRBV9 to TRBJ2-7; 7 bases match TRBD2. V dropped 3 bases and J dropped 3; count of bases not matched to a gene: 6. Per the germline V gene, CDR1 is SGDLS and CDR2 is YYNGEE. The CDR3 is 14 residues long.

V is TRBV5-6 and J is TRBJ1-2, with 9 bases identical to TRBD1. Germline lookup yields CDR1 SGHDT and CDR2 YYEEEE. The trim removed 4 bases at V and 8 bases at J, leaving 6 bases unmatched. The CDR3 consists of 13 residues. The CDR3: CASSSGTGFGYTF. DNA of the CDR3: TGTGCCAGCAGCAGCGGGACAGGGTTCGGCTACACCTTC.

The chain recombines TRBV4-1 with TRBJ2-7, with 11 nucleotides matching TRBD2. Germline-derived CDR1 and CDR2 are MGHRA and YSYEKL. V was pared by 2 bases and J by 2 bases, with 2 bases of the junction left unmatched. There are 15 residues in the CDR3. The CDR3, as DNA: TGCGCCAGCAGCCAAATAGCGGGAGGGACCTACGAGCAGTACTTC. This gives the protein CASSQIAGGTYEQYF.

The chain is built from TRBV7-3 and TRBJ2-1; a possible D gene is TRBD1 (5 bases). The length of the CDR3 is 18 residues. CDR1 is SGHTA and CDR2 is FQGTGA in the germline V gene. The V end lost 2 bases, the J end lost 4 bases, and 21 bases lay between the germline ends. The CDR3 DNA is TGTGCCAGCAGCTTAGCCCCGTGGGGTAGCCAGGGTTACAATGAGCAGTTCTTC. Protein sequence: CASSLAPWGSQGYNEQFF. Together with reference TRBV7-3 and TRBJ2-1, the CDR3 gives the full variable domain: GAGVSQTPSNKVTEKGKYVELRCDPISGHTALYWYRQSLGQGPEFLIYFQGTGAADDSGLPNDRFFAVRPEGSVSTLKIQRTERGDSAVYLCASSLAPWGSQGYNEQFFGPGTRLTVL.

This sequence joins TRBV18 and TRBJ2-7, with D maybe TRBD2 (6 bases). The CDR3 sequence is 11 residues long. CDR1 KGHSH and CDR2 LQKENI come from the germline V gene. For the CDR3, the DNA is TGTGCTGGCGGGACCCCCTACGAGCAGTACTTC. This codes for CAGGTPYEQYF.

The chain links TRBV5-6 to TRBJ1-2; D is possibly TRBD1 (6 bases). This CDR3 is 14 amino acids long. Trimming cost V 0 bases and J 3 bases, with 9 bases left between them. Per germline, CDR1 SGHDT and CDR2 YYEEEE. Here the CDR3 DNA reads TGTGCCAGCAGCTTGGACAGGGTTGACTATGGCTACACCTTC. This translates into CASSLDRVDYGYTF. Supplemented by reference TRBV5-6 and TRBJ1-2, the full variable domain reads DAGVTQSPTHLIKTRGQQVTLRCSPKSGHDTVSWYQQALGQGPQFIFQYYEEEERQRGNFPDRFSGHQFPNYSSELNVNALLLGDSALYLCASSLDRVDYGYTFGSGTRLTVV.

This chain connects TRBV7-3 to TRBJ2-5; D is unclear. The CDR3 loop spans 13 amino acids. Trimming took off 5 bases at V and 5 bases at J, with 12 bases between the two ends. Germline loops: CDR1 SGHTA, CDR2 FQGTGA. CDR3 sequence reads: CASSRVARETQYF. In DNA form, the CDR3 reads TGTGCCAGCAGCCGGGTCGCGAGGGAGACCCAGTACTTC.

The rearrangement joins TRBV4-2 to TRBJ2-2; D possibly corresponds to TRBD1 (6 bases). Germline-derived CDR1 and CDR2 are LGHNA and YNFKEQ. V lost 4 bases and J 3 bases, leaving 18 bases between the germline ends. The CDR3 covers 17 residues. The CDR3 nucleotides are TGTGCCAGCAGCCCAACCTCCGGGACACCCGACACCGGGGAGCTGTTTTTT. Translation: CASSPTSGTPDTGELFF.